The rows below give T cell receptor beta chains drawn from one sample of a study of regulatory T cells in long-lasting Graves disease. TCRdb processed the multiplex PCR reads anew with MiXCR; each CDR3 protein has one entry. The sample consists of around 400,000 distinct CDR3 sequences, 20% to 25% of them appearing once. The source was peripheral blood mononuclear cells (PBMCs), collected when the disease was refractory, from a patient treated with antithyroid drugs. The receptors here all came from a woman aged 40-49 years with Graves disease. CDR3s include the opening cysteine and the closing phenylalanine or tryptophan.

J,V,CDR3
TRBJ2-6,TRBV3-1,CATSWGSGANVLTF
TRBJ2-7,TRBV4-2,CASSQDITSGSYEQYF
TRBJ2-7,TRBV3-1,CASSQAGTYEQYF
TRBJ1-5,TRBV27,CASSLSSTGYSNQPQHF
TRBJ2-2,TRBV20-1,CSARATSGHNTGELFF
TRBJ2-7,TRBV7-3,CASSPNGDRAYEQYF
TRBJ1-1,TRBV20-1,CSVYDIEGNTEAFF
TRBJ2-7,TRBV20-1,CSARAPPRARYEQYF
TRBJ1-1,TRBV19,CATSGDRTNPGTEAFF
TRBJ2-1,TRBV7-3,CASSLVRASGRPEQFF
TRBJ1-4,TRBV27,CASRLTGLLNEKLFF
TRBJ2-7,TRBV29-1,CSGGRSSYEQYF
TRBJ1-1,TRBV14,CASSPYWMGAEAFF
TRBJ2-2,TRBV7-6,CASSLGSYTGELFF
TRBJ2-3,TRBV29-1,CSGGLDSSTDTQYF
TRBJ2-5,TRBV7-9,CASSSLFVGLAGQETQYF
TRBJ2-2,TRBV9,CASSVSATIGELFF
TRBJ2-5,TRBV6-1,CASRPWGAGVGETQYF
TRBJ2-1,TRBV27,CASSYRGLAGGLVYNEQFF
TRBJ1-1,TRBV9,CASSVEGQQAFF
TRBJ2-2,TRBV2,CASRSGGGTGELFF
TRBJ1-5,TRBV20-1,CSAKLAGDQPQHF
TRBJ1-1,TRBV12-3/TRBV12-4,CASSETGVHEAFF
TRBJ2-7,TRBV2,CASSLPLAGYSYEQYF
TRBJ2-4,TRBV27,CASSFGGSKNIQYF
TRBJ2-3,TRBV11-2,CASSRWTGGSTDTQYF
TRBJ2-5,TRBV28,CASSHDRRSPRTQYF
TRBJ1-1,TRBV29-1,CSVATGGGLNTEAFF
TRBJ1-1,TRBV5-1,CASSLLGSSTEAFF
TRBJ1-2,TRBV28,CASHTGTGVYGYTF
TRBJ2-7,TRBV24-1,CATSDLSRPLDEQYF